Listed below are T cell receptor beta chains from one sample, sequenced in a study of T cells in Graves' hyperthyroidism and ophthalmopathy. Using its own MiXCR run on the multiplex PCR reads, TCRdb lists one record per CDR3 protein. The sample shows over 150,000 distinct CDR3 sequences, about a sixth of them seen only once. The sample taken for sequencing was blood. The source of these receptors is a woman aged 45 to 65 with Graves' hyperthyroidism. Both conserved end residues are part of each CDR3. D genes are given only for firm matches. The size entry is marked missing in some rows and otherwise reads once, few, many or a size class.

TRBJ2-7	TRBV27	many	-	TGTGCCAGCATGCAGGGCTGGGAGCAGTACTTC	CASMQGWEQYF
TRBJ2-1	TRBV5-5	-	-	TGTGCCAGCAGCAGAACAGAGAGTGAGCAGTTCTTC	CASSRTESEQFF
TRBJ1-2	TRBV20-1	many	-	TGCAGTGTTTTATCGTACGGCGGCTATGGCTACACCTTC	CSVLSYGGYGYTF
TRBJ1-5	TRBV13	many	-	TGTGCCAGCAGCGGGGGGGGCAATCAGCCCCAGCATTTT	CASSGGGNQPQHF
TRBJ1-6	TRBV27	many	-	TGTGCCAGCAGTTTAGAGGGTTGGAATTCACCCCTCCACTTT	CASSLEGWNSPLHF
TRBJ2-7	TRBV29-1	many	-	TGCAGCGTTGGTTTTAGGTCCCTGAGCTCCTACGAGCAGTACTTC	CSVGFRSLSSYEQYF
TRBJ2-1	TRBV7-6	-	-	TGTGCCAGCAGCTCGAACCGAGGACATTACAGTGAGCAGTTCTTC	CASSSNRGHYSEQFF
TRBJ1-5	TRBV7-2	many	-	TGTGCCAGCGCCCTTCGGAGAGATCAGCCCCAGCATTTT	CASALRRDQPQHF
TRBJ1-5	TRBV6-1	many	-	TGTGCCAGCAGTGAACCGTGGGTTATGCTGGGCAATCAGCCCCAGCATTTT	CASSEPWVMLGNQPQHF
TRBJ1-1	TRBV5-8	few	-	TGTGCCAGCAGCCCGTGGGGAGGCACTGAAGCTTTCTTT	CASSPWGGTEAFF
TRBJ2-6	TRBV7-9	many	TRBD1	TGTGCCAGCAGCCCACCGGGACAGATTCGCTCTGGGGCCAACGTCCTGACTTTC	CASSPPGQIRSGANVLTF
TRBJ2-5	TRBV24-1	few	TRBD2	TGTGCCACCTCGGACTCAGCGGGGTGGCAGACCCAGTACTTC	CATSDSAGWQTQYF
TRBJ2-1	TRBV10-3	many	TRBD1	TGTGCCATCAGCCAGGGACAGGTAGAGCAGTTCTTC	CAISQGQVEQFF
TRBJ2-5	TRBV29-1	many	TRBD2	TGCAGCGTTAAATCCCAAGGGACTAGCGGCCAAGAGACCCAGTACTTC	CSVKSQGTSGQETQYF
TRBJ2-7	TRBV25-1	many	-	TGTGCCAGCAGTGAGCCCGGGGTGGGGACGAACTACGAGCAGTACTTC	CASSEPGVGTNYEQYF
TRBJ2-5	TRBV11-3	many	TRBD1	TGTGCCAGCAGCTTAGATTCCGACAGGGAAGAGACCCAGTACTTC	CASSLDSDREETQYF
TRBJ1-6	TRBV28	many	-	TGTGCCAGCAGTCGCAAAAATTATAATTCACCCCTCCACTTT	CASSRKNYNSPLHF
TRBJ2-2	TRBV12-3/TRBV12-4	many	TRBD2	TGTGCCAGCAGTTTCTACCCTAGCGGGGGGCTGAACACCGGGGAGCTGTTTTTT	CASSFYPSGGLNTGELFF
TRBJ2-4	TRBV28	many	-	TGTGCCAGCAGTTTCCCCAAAAACATTCAGTACTTC	CASSFPKNIQYF
TRBJ2-5	TRBV5-1	-	-	TGCGCCAGCAGCCAGAGGGGGGGCCTAGAGACCCAGTACTTC	CASSQRGGLETQYF
TRBJ1-2	TRBV28	many	-	TGTGCCAGCAGTTTACCGAGGGCTCAGGGCTATGGCTACACCTTC	CASSLPRAQGYGYTF
TRBJ2-7	TRBV7-9	many	TRBD1	TGTGCCAGCAGCCCCCAGGGGGAACCCTACGAGCAGTACTTC	CASSPQGEPYEQYF
TRBJ2-1	TRBV9	many	TRBD1	TGTGCCAGCAGCGCGTCAGGGGGCTCGGGCAATGAGCAGTTCTTC	CASSASGGSGNEQFF
TRBJ1-2	TRBV20-1	many	-	TGCAGTGCGCAGACGCTTGGGGTAGGGAACTATGGCTACACCTTC	CSAQTLGVGNYGYTF
TRBJ2-3	TRBV7-2	-	TRBD2	TGTGCCAGCATACTAGCGGGGGCCACAGATACGCAGTATTTT	CASILAGATDTQYF
TRBJ1-6	TRBV7-2	-	-	TGTGCCAGCAGCAGGCAGGGGTATTCACCCCTCCACTTT	CASSRQGYSPLHF
TRBJ1-4	TRBV7-9	many	-	TGTGCCAGCAGCTTAGGTGACAGGCTTGATTTTGCAACTAATGAAAAACTGTTTTTT	CASSLGDRLDFATNEKLFF
TRBJ1-1	TRBV28	many	TRBD1	TGTGCCAGCAGTTCACCGGGACAGGGTTACACTGAAGCTTTCTTT	CASSSPGQGYTEAFF